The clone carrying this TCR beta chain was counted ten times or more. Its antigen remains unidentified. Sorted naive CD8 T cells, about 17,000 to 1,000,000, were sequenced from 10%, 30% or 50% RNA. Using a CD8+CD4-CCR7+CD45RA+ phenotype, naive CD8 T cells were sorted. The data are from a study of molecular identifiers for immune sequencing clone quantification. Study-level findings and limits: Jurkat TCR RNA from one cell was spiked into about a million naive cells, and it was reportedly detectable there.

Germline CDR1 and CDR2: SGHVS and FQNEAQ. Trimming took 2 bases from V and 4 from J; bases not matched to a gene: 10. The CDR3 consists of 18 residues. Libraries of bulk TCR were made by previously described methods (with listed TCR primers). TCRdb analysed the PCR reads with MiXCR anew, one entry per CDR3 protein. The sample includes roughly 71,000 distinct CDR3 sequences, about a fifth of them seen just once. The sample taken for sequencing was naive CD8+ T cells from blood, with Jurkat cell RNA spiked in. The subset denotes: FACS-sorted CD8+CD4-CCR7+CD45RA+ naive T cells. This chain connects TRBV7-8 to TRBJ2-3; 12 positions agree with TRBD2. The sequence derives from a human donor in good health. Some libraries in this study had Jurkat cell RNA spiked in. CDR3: CASSLRLAGGPRADTQYF. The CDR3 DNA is TGTGCCAGCAGCTTACGGCTAGCGGGAGGGCCAAGGGCAGATACGCAGTATTTT. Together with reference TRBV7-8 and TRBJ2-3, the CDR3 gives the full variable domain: GAGVSQSPRYKVAKRGQDVALRCDPISGHVSLFWYQQALGQGPEFLTYFQNEAQLDKSGLPSDRFFAERPEGSVSTLKIQRTQQEDSAVYLCASSLRLAGGPRADTQYFGPGTRLTVL.